This T cell receptor beta chain emerged from a study of blood T cells in healthy people across ages. Whole-study results and caveats: The study regarded diversity estimates from one million T cells as underestimates. Using unsorted PBMCs precluded a conclusive naive versus antigen-experienced comparison.

From germline, CDR1 is MNHNY and CDR2 SVGAGI (reference sequence). With V trimmed by 2 bases and J by 4 bases, 6 bases remained unmatched. CDR3 size: 16 residues. Healthy Caucasians from Russia aged about 6 to 100 served as donors. This clonotype was seen more than once but under ten times. No antigen is known for it. Using a J-beta primer mix together with a sample-barcoded 5' primer, a second PCR was run for roughly 7 to 11 cycles. Every molecule of cDNA carried a tag from a template-switch adaptor with 12 random nucleotides. TCRdb re-derived calls from the 5' RACE reads in MiXCR, one entry per CDR3 protein. This sample has 850,000 or so distinct CDR3 sequences, with 29% found just once.

The sample was blood. The V gene is TRBV6-6, the J gene TRBJ2-2, with 8 bases fitting TRBD2. The TCR was taken from a woman of 80 years or more in good health. For the CDR3, the DNA is TGTGCCAGCAGTTACCCGGCGGGGGGAATCACCGGGGAGCTGTTTTTT. It yields the protein CASSYPAGGITGELFF.